This record concerns one TCR beta chain sequence. Its specificity is not known. CDR1 and CDR2 (germline): SEHNR, FQNEAQ (reference sequence). With 5 bases removed from V and 2 bases from J, the gap between germline ends came to 13 bases. This CDR3 has 16 residues. Researchers ran the PCR with 60 Vbeta and 13 Jbeta primers. Sequencing used immunoSEQ multiplex PCR; TCRdb keeps in-frame clones, though not all of them. The sample carries under 150,000 clones, around three quarters recorded once. This sample stems from a study of cytomegalovirus exposure and HLA in healthy donors. About the study: Falling in the Caucasian-associated ancestry cluster were about four fifths of approximately 410 genotyped donors.

Regarding the study as a whole: The authors enumerated 180 or so TCR beta chains as linked to cytomegalovirus.

The TCR was taken from a woman in her forties or fifties in good health and CMV-seronegative. The chain recombines TRBV7-9 with TRBJ2-6; D may be TRBD1 (6 bases). Specimen: PBMCs. This CDR3 reads CASSPLQGAGANVLTF. The CDR3 DNA is TGTGCCAGCAGCCCCTTACAGGGTGCTGGGGCCAACGTCCTGACTTTC.